Shown below are 7 T cell receptor beta chains from a single sample sequenced in a study of blood T cells in healthy people across ages. A second roughly 6 to 11 cycle PCR used barcoded and J-beta primers. TCRdb ran MiXCR on the 5' RACE reads and lists one entry per CDR3 protein. Of some 670,000 distinct CDR3 sequences listed, 52% were seen once; the top ten hold around an eighth. The material sequenced was blood. These receptors all stem from a woman at least 80 years old in good health.

This clonotype has ten or more counts. This could be a read error, since a much larger clone is one nucleotide away. This sequence joins TRBV20-1 and TRBJ2-3; tentative D call: TRBD1 (8 bases). Germline lookup yields CDR1 DFQATT and CDR2 SNEGSKA (reference sequence). The CDR3 sequence is 18 residues long. V was pared by 3 bases and J by 1 base, with 23 bases between. The CDR3 nucleotides read TGCAGTGCTAGGGGTCGGCAGGGGGCCCTAGCGGGCACAGATACGCAGTATTTT. Protein product: CSARGRQGALAGTDTQYF.

In this sample, this clonotype turned up many times. CDR3 loop: CASSVRGGVLETQYF. In DNA form, the CDR3 reads TGTGCCAGCAGCGTAAGGGGTGGGGTATTGGAGACCCAGTACTTC. The chain carries TRBV9 and TRBJ2-5; D is possibly TRBD1 (5 bases). Per germline, CDR1 SGDLS and CDR2 YYNGEE. The CDR3 totals 15 residues. V gave up 1 base and J gave up 5 bases, with 15 bases separating them.

The chain combines TRBV4-3 with TRBJ1-5, with no clear D. The V end was cut by 3 bases, the J end by 5 bases, with 14 bases between. The CDR3 sequence is 15 residues long. CDR1 LGHNA and CDR2 YSLEER come from the germline V gene. CDR3 residues: CASSHTWGVYQPQHF. The CDR3 coding sequence is TGCGCCAGCAGCCACACCTGGGGAGTTTATCAGCCCCAGCATTTT.

V gene TRBV20-1 combines with J gene TRBJ2-7, with 7 positions matching TRBD1. CDR1 is DFQATT and CDR2 is SNEGSKA in the germline V gene (reference sequence). CDR3 length: 13 amino acids. The trim removed 3 bases at V and 1 base at J, leaving 3 bases unmatched. The CDR3 DNA sequence: TGCAGTGCTAGGACGGGACAGTCCTACGAGCAGTACTTC. Amino acids: CSARTGQSYEQYF.

In its sample, this clonotype was seen once. CDR3 in amino acids: CASSAAGGWYEQYF. CDR3 in DNA: TGTGCCAGCAGTGCGGCAGGGGGATGGTACGAGCAGTACTTC. The chain recombines TRBV27 with TRBJ2-7; 7 nucleotides align to TRBD1. This CDR3 is 14 amino acids long. Trimming cost V 5 bases and J 4 bases; bases outside gene matches: 8. Germline loops: CDR1 MNHEY, CDR2 SMNVEV (reference sequence).

This clonotype has at least ten counts. The chain uses TRBV3-1 and TRBJ1-2; D possibly corresponds to TRBD1 (5 bases). Trimming took off 0 bases at V and 4 bases at J, with 15 bases between the two ends. The CDR3 extends over 16 amino acids. CDR1 is LGHDT, CDR2 YNNKEL, per germline (reference sequence). CDR3 sequence: CASSQEYVSGGYGYTF. CDR3 nucleotides: TGTGCCAGCAGCCAAGAATATGTCTCCGGGGGCTATGGCTACACCTTC.

The chain employs TRBV20-1 and TRBJ2-2; TRBD2 matches 7 bases. J was trimmed by 4 bases and V by 4 bases; bases with no gene match: 9. The CDR3 runs to 15 residues. The germline V gene encodes CDR1 DFQATT and CDR2 SNEGSKA (reference sequence). CDR3 sequence: CSAISRGRGTGELFF. As DNA, the CDR3 is TGCAGTGCTATCTCGCGGGGGAGGGGCACCGGGGAGCTGTTTTTT.